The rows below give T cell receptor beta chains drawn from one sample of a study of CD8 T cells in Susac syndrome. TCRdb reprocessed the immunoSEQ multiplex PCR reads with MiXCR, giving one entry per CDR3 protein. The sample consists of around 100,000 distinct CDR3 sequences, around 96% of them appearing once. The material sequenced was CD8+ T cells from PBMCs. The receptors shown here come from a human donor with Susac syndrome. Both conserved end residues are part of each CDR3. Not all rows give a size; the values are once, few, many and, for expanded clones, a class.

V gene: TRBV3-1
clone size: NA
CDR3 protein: CASSQYRGGPGELFF

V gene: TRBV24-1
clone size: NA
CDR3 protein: CATSDTQGGYTF

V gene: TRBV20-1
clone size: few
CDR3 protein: CSARAGNTIYF

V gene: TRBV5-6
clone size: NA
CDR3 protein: CASSLGTSGLQETQYF

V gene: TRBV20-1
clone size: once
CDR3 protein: CSAPVVSGANVLTF

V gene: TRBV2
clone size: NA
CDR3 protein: CASSEQDPSLNYGYTF

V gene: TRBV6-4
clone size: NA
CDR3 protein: CASSVSSERGELFF

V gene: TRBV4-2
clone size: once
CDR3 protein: CASSRVGGGQAYNEQFF

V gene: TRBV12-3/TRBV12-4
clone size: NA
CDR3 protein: CASSLALGTNEKLFF

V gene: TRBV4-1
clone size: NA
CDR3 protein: CASSQDSGTASYEQYF

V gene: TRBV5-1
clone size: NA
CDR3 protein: CASSFAQSQADYSYEQYF

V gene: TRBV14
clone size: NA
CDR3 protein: CASSPLEGRPYEQYF

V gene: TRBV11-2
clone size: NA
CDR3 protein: CASSFSGGGYEQYF

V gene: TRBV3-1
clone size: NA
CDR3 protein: CASRTASLTTGELFF

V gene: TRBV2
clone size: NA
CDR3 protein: CASSDRAQETQYF

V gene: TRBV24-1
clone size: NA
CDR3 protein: CATSAGTTTRTDTQYF

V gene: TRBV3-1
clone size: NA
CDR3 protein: CASSQEDRSPGYTF

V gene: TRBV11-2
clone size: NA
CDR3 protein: CASTAKLGSRYEQYF

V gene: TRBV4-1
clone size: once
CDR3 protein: CASSRGIVDTQYF

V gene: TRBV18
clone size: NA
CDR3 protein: CASSPGTEQFF

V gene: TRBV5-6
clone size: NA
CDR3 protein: CASSPSTLSTGELFF

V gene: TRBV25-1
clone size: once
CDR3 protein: CASSEKGQGYGYTF

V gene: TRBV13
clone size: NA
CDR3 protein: CASSYSGRLYEQYF

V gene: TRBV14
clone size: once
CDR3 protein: CASSQGNYNEQFF

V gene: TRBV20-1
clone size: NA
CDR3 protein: CSAIAGHSYEQYF

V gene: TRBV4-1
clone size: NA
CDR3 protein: CASSQEGSGADTQYF

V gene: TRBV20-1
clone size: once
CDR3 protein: CSARRTGAEQFF

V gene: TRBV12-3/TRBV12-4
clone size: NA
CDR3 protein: CASSPKVAGANTGELFF

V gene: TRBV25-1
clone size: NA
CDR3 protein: CASSRQGSEAFF

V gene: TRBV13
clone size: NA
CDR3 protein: CASSLQGWQTQYF

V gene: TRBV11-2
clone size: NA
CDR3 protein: CASSLGAGLETQYF

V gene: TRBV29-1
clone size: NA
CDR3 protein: CSGTGPPTDTQYF

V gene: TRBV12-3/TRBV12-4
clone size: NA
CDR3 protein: CASNSGTPQETQYF

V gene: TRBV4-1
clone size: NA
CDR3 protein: CASSQIRDRRDEQYF

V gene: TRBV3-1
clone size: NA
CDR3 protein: CASSQSQGSRSYGYTF

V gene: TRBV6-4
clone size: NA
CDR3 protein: CASSRGAGAQETQYF

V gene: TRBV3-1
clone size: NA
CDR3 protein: CASSLQTGADTQYF

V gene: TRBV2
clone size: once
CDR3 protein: CASSEGYVGGEQFF

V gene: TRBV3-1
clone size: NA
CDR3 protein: CASSHQDAGIKNIQYF

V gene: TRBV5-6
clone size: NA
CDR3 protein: CASTQGGTEAFF

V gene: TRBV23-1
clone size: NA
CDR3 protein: CASSQRSREPPMLGYNEQFF

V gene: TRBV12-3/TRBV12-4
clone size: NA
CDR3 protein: CASSPTSGRIQETQYF

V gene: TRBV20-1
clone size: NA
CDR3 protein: CSAGTSGRATDTQYF

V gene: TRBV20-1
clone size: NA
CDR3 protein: CSARTRTYNEQFF

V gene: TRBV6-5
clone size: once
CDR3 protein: CASSYGLARTGELFF

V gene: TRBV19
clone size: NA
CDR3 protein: CASSMGQERSEQFF